This paragraph covers one TCR beta chain sequence. The antigen is not known. This CDR3 has 15 amino acids. The ends were cut back, 5 bases at V and 2 bases at J, with 13 bases in the middle. Germline V gene data show CDR1 as MNHEY and CDR2 as SVGAGI. The data were obtained in a study of T cells in Graves' hyperthyroidism and ophthalmopathy. Researchers amplified the TCR beta CDR3 regions from RNA transcripts. HTBI primers drove first-round RT-PCR of the TCR CDR3. TCRdb fed the multiplex PCR reads into MiXCR, producing one record per CDR3 protein. This table holds around 540,000 distinct CDR3 sequences, 46% found once. General study points: Most thyroid-expanded clonotypes above 0.001 were also found in blood.

The chain links TRBV6-5 to TRBJ1-5, with a tentative D call TRBD1 (5 bases). This clonotype was obtained from a young woman with Graves' hyperthyroidism. Sequencing was done on a sample of peripheral blood or thyroid tissue (not recorded which). CDR3 sequence: CASSPRGSGNQPQHF. CDR3 DNA sequence: TGTGCCAGCAGTCCCCGGGGGTCGGGCAATCAGCCCCAGCATTTT.